This TCR beta chain stems from a study of T-cell reconstitution after alpha-beta-depleted transplantation in children. Germline V gene sequence: CDR1 SEHNR, CDR2 FQNEAQ (reference sequence). The CDR3 extends over 17 amino acids. J gave up 3 bases and V 4 bases, and 10 bases lay outside the gene matches. This clonotype was seen only once. Its antigen remains unknown. Whole-study results and caveats: A year post-transplant, T-cell counts and diversity derived mostly from newly produced T cells. Expanded graft clones, several hundred of them, were reportedly the source of alpha-beta T cells about two months after transplant. There were some patients whose high TCRbeta diversity at day 60 came from surviving recipient T cells and thymic progenitors.

The TCRbeta library was prepared with unique molecular identifiers. TCRdb redid the calling of the PCR reads with MiXCR, one entry per CDR3 protein. This table has 250,000 to 400,000 distinct CDR3 sequences, around 20% appearing once. The chain is built from TRBV7-9 and TRBJ2-7, with 12 bases identical to TRBD2. The sequencing used PBMCs, mostly from graft donor cells, collected 180 days after TCRalphabeta/CD19-depleted stem cell transplant. The TCR was taken from a male patient between 5 and 17 years old who had a stem cell transplant for acute lymphoblastic leukemia, so the T cells may come from the graft donor. In DNA, the CDR3 is TGTGCCAGCAGCTCCGTGGGGCTAGCGGGGGGGAACTACGAGCAGTACTTC. Its translation: CASSSVGLAGGNYEQYF.